This T cell receptor (beta chain) was sequenced during a study of blood T cell repertoires in COVID-19. Study-wide background: From the United States, Italy and Spain came samples of acute and convalescent COVID-19.

With 4 bases clipped from V and 6 bases from J, the junction kept 3 bases outside the gene matches. The germline V gene has CDR1 GTSNPN and CDR2 SVGIG (reference sequence). This CDR3 contains 12 residues. Method: immunoSEQ multiplex PCR; TCRdb's copy keeps in-frame clones and lacks some. The sample has about 350,000 clones, about nine tenths seen once; the top ten hold approximately 1%. Researchers sorted participants into cohorts using their self-reported clinical history. Sequencing used PBMCs or T cells enriched from blood (not recorded which). The chain combines TRBV30 with TRBJ2-1, with TRBD2 matching over 7 bases. The receptor comes from a woman in her twenties or thirties who had been exposed to COVID-19. The DNA for the CDR3 is TGTGCCTGGACTAGCGGTATCAATGAGCAGTTCTTC. This codes for CAWTSGINEQFF.